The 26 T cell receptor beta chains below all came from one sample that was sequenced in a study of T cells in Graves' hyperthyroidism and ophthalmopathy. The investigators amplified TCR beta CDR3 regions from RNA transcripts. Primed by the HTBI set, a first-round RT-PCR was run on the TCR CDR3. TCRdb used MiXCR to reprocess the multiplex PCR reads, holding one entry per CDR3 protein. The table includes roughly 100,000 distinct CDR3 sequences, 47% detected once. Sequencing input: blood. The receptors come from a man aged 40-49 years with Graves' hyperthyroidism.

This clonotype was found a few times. The CDR3 loop reads CASSPQVGETQYF. As DNA, the CDR3 is TGTGCCAGCTCACCACAGGTCGGGGAGACCCAGTACTTC. The chain recombines TRBV18 with TRBJ2-5; D is uncertain. Trimming cost V 1 base and J 5 bases, with 8 bases left between them. The germline V gene has CDR1 KGHSH and CDR2 LQKENI. The CDR3 contains 13 residues.

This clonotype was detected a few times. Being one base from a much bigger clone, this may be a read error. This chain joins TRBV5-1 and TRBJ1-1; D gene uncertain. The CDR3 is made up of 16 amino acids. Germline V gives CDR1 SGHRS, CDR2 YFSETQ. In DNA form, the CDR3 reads TGCGCCAGCAGCGTAGGAGAGGCCGAAACGAACACTGGAGCTTTCTTT. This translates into CASSVGEAETNTGAFF.

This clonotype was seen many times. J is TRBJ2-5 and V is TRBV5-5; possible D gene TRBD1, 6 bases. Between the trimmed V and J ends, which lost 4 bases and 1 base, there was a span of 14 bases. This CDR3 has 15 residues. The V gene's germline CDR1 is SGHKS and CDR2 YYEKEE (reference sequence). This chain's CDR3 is CASSQRQALQETQYF. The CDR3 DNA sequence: TGTGCCAGCAGCCAGAGACAGGCCCTCCAAGAGACCCAGTACTTC.

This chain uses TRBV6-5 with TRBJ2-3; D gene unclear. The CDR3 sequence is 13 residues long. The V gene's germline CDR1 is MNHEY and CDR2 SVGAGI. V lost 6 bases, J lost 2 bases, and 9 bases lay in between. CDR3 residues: CASRRSYTDTQYF. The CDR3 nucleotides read TGTGCCAGCAGAAGGAGTTACACAGATACGCAGTATTTT.

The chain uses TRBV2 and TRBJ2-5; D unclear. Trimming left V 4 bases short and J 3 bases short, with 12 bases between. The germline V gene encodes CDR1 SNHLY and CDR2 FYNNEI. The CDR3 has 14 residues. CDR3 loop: CASSGRAGEETQYF. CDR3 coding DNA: TGTGCCAGCAGTGGTAGGGCTGGGGAAGAGACCCAGTACTTC.

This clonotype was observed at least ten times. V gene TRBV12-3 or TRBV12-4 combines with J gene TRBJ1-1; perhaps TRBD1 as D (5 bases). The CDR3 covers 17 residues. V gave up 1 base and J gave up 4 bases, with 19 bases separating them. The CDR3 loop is CASSLESHVREGTEAFF. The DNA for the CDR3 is TGTGCCAGCAGTTTAGAAAGCCACGTCAGGGAGGGCACTGAAGCTTTCTTT.

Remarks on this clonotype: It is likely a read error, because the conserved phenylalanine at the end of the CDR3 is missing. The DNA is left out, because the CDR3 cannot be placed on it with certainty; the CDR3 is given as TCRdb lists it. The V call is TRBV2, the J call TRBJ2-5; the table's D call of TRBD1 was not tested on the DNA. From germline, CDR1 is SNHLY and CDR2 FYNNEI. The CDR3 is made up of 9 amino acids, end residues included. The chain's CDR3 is CASSEAAGG.

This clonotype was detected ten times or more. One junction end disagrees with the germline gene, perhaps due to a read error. CDR3 amino acids: CATSRDPQYF. CDR3 DNA: TGTGCCACCAGCAGAGATCCGCAGTATTTT. The chain joins TRBV15 to TRBJ2-3; D remains ambiguous. Germline V CDR1 and CDR2: LNHNV, YYDKDF (reference sequence). This CDR3 has 10 residues.

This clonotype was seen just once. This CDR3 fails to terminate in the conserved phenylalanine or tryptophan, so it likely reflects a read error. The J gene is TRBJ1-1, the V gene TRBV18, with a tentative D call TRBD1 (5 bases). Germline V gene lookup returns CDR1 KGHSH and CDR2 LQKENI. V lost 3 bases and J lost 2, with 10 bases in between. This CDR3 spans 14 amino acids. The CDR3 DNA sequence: TGTGCCAGCTCACCCGACAGCCGCAACACTGAAGCTTTCTCT. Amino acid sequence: CASSPDSRNTEAFS.

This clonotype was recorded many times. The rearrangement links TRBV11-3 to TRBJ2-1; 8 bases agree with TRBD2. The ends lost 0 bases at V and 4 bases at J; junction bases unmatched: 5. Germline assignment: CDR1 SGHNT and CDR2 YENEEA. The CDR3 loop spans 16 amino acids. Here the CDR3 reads CASSLEGGRFYNEQFF. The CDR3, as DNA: TGTGCCAGCAGCTTAGAGGGCGGGAGGTTTTACAATGAGCAGTTCTTC.

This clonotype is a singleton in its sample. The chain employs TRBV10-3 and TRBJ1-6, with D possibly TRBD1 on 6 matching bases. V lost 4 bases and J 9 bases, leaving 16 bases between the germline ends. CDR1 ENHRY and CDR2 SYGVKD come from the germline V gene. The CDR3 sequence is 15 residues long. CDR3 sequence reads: CAISVQGQGPSPLHF. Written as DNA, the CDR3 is TGTGCCATCAGTGTCCAGGGGCAGGGCCCTTCACCCCTCCACTTT.

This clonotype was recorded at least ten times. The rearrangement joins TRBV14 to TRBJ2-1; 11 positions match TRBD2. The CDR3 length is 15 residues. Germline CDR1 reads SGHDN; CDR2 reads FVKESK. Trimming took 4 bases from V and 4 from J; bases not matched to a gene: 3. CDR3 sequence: CASSRGTSGYNEQFF. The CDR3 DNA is TGTGCCAGCAGCCGAGGGACTAGCGGATACAATGAGCAGTTCTTC. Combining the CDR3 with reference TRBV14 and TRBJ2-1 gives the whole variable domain EAGVTQFPSHSVIEKGQTVTLRCDPISGHDNLYWYRRVMGKEIKFLLHFVKESKQDESGMPNNRFLAERTGGTYSTLKVQPAELEDSGVYFCASSRGTSGYNEQFFGPGTRLTVL.

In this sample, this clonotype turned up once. CDR3 nucleotide sequence: TGTGCCAGCAGCTTAGATTTGGGGAGGGAACAAGGAAATACGCAGTATTTT. Its protein is CASSLDLGREQGNTQYF. The gene calls are TRBV7-6 and TRBJ2-3, with 7 positions matching TRBD2. The CDR3 consists of 17 residues. Per the germline V gene, CDR1 is SGHVS and CDR2 is FNYEAQ. Unmatched junction bases numbered 14, after V lost 1 base and J lost 7 bases. Filled out from reference TRBV7-6 and TRBJ2-3, the complete variable domain reads GAGVSQSPRYKVTKRGQDVALRCDPISGHVSLYWYRQALGQGPEFLTYFNYEAQQDKSGLPNDRFSAERPEGSISTLTIQRTEQRDSAMYRCASSLDLGREQGNTQYFGPGTRLTVL.

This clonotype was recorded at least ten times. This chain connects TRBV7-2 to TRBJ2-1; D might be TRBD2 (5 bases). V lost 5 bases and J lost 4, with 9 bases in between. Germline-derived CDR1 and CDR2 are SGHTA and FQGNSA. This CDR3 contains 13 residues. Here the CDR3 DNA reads TGTGCCAGCAGCCGAGCGGATTACAATGAGCAGTTCTTC. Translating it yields CASSRADYNEQFF.

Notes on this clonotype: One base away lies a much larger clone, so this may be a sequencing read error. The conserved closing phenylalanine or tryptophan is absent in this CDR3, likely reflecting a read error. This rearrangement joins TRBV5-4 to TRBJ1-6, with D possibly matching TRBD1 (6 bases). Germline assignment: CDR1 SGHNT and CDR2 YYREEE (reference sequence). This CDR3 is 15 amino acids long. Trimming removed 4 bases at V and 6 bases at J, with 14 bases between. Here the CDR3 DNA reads TGTGCCAGCAGCCTACCAGGGGCCCCTAATTCACCCCTCCACTTA. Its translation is CASSLPGAPNSPLHL.

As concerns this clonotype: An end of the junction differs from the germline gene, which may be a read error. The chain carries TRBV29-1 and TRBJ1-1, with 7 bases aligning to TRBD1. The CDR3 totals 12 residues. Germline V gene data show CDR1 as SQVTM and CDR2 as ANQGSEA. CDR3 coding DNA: TGCAGCGTCAGGGGGACGAACACTGTAGCTTTCTTT. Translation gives CSVRGTNTVAFF. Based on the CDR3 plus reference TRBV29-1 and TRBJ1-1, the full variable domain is SAVISQKPSRDICQRGTSLTIQCQVDSQVTMMFWYRQQPGQSLTLIATANQGSEATYESGFVIDKFPISRPNLTFSTLTVSNMSPEDSSIYLCSVRGTNTVAFFGQGTRLTVV.

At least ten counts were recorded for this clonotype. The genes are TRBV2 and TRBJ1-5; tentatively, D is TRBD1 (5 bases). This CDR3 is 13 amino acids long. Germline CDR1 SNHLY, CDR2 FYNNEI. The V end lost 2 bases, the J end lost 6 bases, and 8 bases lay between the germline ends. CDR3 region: CASSENGAQPQHF. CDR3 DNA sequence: TGTGCCAGCAGTGAAAACGGGGCTCAGCCCCAGCATTTT.

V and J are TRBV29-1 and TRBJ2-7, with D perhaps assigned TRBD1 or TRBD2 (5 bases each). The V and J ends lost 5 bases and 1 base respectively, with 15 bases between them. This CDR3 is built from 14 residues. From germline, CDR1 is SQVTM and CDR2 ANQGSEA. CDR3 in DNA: TGCAGCGTTATCCGGGACGGGGCTTCCTACGAGCAGTACTTC. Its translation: CSVIRDGASYEQYF.

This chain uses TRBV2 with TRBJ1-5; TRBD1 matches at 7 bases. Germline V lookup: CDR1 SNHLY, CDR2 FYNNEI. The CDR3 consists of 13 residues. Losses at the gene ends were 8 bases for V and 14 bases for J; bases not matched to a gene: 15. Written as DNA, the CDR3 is TGTGCCAGCGGTTTACGGGACAGCAACTACGAGCATTTT. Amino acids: CASGLRDSNYEHF. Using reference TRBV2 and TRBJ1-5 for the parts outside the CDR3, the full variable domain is EPEVTQTPSHQVTQMGQEVILRCVPISNHLYFYWYRQILGQKVEFLVSFYNNEISEKSEIFDDQFSVERPDGSNFTLKIRSTKLEDSAMYFCASGLRDSNYEHFGDGTRLSIL.

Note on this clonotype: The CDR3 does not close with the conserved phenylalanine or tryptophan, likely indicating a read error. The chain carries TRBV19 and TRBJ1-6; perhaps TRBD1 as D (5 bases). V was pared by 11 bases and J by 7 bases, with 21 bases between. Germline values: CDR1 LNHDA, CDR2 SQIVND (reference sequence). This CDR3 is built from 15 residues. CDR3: CAWSSGIGWNSPLHL. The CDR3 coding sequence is TGTGCCTGGAGTTCAGGGATTGGGTGGAATTCACCCCTCCACCTT.

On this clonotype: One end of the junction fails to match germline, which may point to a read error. CDR3 sequence (DNA): TGCGCCAGCAGCTCATCGGGGTGGGAAGGGTTGGAGACCCAGTACTTC. Its translation: CASSSSGWEGLETQYF. The genes are TRBV5-5 and TRBJ2-5, with TRBD2 as a possible D gene (5 bases). Germline V gene sequence: CDR1 SGHKS, CDR2 YYEKEE (reference sequence). The CDR3 has 16 amino acids.

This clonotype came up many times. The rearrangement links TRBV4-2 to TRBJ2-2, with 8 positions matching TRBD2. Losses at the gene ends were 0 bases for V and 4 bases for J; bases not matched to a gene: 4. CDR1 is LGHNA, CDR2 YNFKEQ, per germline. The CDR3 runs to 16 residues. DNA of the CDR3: TGTGCCAGCAGCCAAGAGAGTAGCGGGGCCACCGGGGAGCTGTTTTTT. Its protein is CASSQESSGATGELFF.

This chain's CDR3 is CSVKKRGGNTGELFF. The CDR3 DNA follows: TGCAGCGTTAAAAAGCGGGGCGGAAACACCGGGGAGCTGTTTTTT. The rearrangement links TRBV29-1 to TRBJ2-2; 7 positions agree with TRBD2. This CDR3 has 15 residues. The V gene end was trimmed by 5 bases and the J gene end by 2 bases; junction bases not matched to a gene: 8. Germline-derived CDR1 and CDR2 are SQVTM and ANQGSEA.

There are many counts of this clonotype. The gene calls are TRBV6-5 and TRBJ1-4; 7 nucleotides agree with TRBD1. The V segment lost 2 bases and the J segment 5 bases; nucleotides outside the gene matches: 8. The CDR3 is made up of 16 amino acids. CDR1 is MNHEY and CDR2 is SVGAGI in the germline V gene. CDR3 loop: CASSYLPGQPNEKLFF. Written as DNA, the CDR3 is TGTGCCAGCAGTTACCTTCCGGGACAGCCAAATGAAAAACTGTTTTTT.

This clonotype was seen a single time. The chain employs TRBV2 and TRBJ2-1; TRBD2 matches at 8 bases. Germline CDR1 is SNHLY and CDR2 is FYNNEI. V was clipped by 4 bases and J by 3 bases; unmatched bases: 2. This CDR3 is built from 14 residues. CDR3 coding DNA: TGTGCCAGCAGTGTACTAGCGGTCTACAATGAGCAGTTCTTC. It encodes CASSVLAVYNEQFF. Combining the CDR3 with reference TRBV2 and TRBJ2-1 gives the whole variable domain EPEVTQTPSHQVTQMGQEVILRCVPISNHLYFYWYRQILGQKVEFLVSFYNNEISEKSEIFDDQFSVERPDGSNFTLKIRSTKLEDSAMYFCASSVLAVYNEQFFGPGTRLTVL.

The CDR3 coding sequence is TGTGCCAGCAGCTTAGCGGGGGGGCTGAGGTACGAGCAGTACTTC. It yields the protein CASSLAGGLRYEQYF. The chain couples TRBV7-2 to TRBJ2-7; D may be TRBD2 (7 bases). V lost 0 bases, J lost 4 bases, and 13 bases lay in between. Germline loops: CDR1 SGHTA, CDR2 FQGNSA. The CDR3 sequence is 15 residues long. The full variable domain, completed using reference TRBV7-2 and TRBJ2-7, is GAGVSQSPSNKVTEKGKDVELRCDPISGHTALYWYRQSLGQGLEFLIYFQGNSAPDKSGLPSDRFSAERTGGSVSTLTIQRTQQEDSAVYLCASSLAGGLRYEQYFGPGTRLTVT.